This TCR beta chain was obtained from a study of regulatory T cells in long-lasting Graves disease. This clonotype was recorded a few times. The time point is: newly diagnosed GD, antithyroid drugs for less than 3 months. Generation of the TCR library employed RNA extracted from PBMCs. Graves' disease diagnosis used American Thyroid Association guidelines. Trimming left V 0 bases short and J 5 bases short, with 11 bases between. The CDR3 extends over 14 amino acids. Germline assignment: CDR1 SGHKS and CDR2 YYEKEE (reference sequence). CDR3 regions were amplified by Arm-PCR using iRepertoire HTBI primers to build TCR beta libraries. In the original processing: Looking across samples, the authors found some 67 TRBV and 15 or so TRBJ segments. TCRdb reprocessed the multiplex PCR reads with MiXCR, giving one entry per CDR3 protein. These V and J calls derive from TCRdb rather than the authors' analysis. The sample has hundreds of thousands of distinct CDR3 sequences, about 16% seen once.

These same data were also listed under a study on T cells in Graves' hyperthyroidism and ophthalmopathy. Per that paper: A first-round RT-PCR of the TCR CDR3 used the HTBI primer set.

The sequenced sample was peripheral blood mononuclear cells (PBMCs), obtained at new diagnosis, from a patient treated with antithyroid drugs. The receptor was derived from a woman aged 30 to 39 with Graves disease. J is TRBJ1-1 and V is TRBV5-5; no clear D gene. CDR3 coding DNA: TGTGCCAGCAGCTTGGAGAGGATCTGGACTGAAGCTTTCTTT. This encodes CASSLERIWTEAFF. Together with reference TRBV5-5 and TRBJ1-1, the CDR3 gives the full variable domain: DAGVTQSPTHLIKTRGQQVTLRCSPISGHKSVSWYQQVLGQGPQFIFQYYEKEERGRGNFPDRFSARQFPNYSSELNVNALLLGDSALYLCASSLERIWTEAFFGQGTRLTVV.